These 30 T cell receptor beta chains were all obtained from the same sample, sequenced in a study of CD8 T cells in Susac syndrome. RNA was extracted with the RNeasy kit, and a quantity of roughly 0.5 to 1 ug was reverse transcribed using random hexamers. TCRdb fed the immunoSEQ multiplex PCR reads into MiXCR, producing one record per CDR3 protein. The sample has 100,000 to 150,000 distinct CDR3 sequences, 96% seen once. The specimen sequenced was CD4+ T cells from PBMCs. The receptors stem from a human donor with Susac syndrome.

The V gene is TRBV3-1, the J gene TRBJ2-1, with 12 nucleotides matching TRBD2. CDR3 size: 15 residues. The germline gives CDR1 LGHDT, CDR2 YNNKEL (reference sequence). Trimming at V came to 5 bases and at J to 7 bases, leaving 6 bases not matched to a gene. The CDR3 nucleotides read TGTGCCAGCAGCTTTCTAGCGGGAGGGGTAAATGAGCAGTTCTTC. It encodes CASSFLAGGVNEQFF.

This CDR3 is CASSLTGGIGYTF. Written as DNA, the CDR3 is TGTGCCAGCAGCCTGACAGGGGGCATTGGCTACACCTTC. V and J are TRBV12-3 or TRBV12-4 and TRBJ1-2, with 10 bases matching TRBD1. The trim removed 6 bases at V and 7 bases at J, leaving 5 bases unmatched. The CDR3 consists of 13 residues.

The chain combines TRBV12-3 or TRBV12-4 with TRBJ1-3; D perhaps matches TRBD1 (5 bases). V was shortened by 6 bases and J by 0 bases, with 9 bases between the two germline ends. The CDR3 runs 14 residues. The CDR3 protein is CASSGQPSGNTIYF. CDR3 bases: TGTGCCAGCAGCGGACAACCCTCTGGAAACACCATATATTTT.

The V call is TRBV11-2, the J call TRBJ2-1; 11 bases are a match to TRBD2. Germline CDR1 reads SGHAT; CDR2 reads FQNNGV. The J segment lost 8 bases and the V segment lost 2 bases, leaving 14 bases of the junction unmatched. The CDR3 spans 18 residues. The CDR3 DNA reads TGTGCCAGCAGCTTATGGGACCGTTCGGCTAGCGGGGGGTATGAGCAGTTCTTC. Amino acid sequence: CASSLWDRSASGGYEQFF.

The chain employs TRBV7-9 and TRBJ2-1; no firm D call. The V gene's germline CDR1 is SEHNR and CDR2 FQNEAQ (reference sequence). The length of the CDR3 is 16 residues. The germline V and J ends were trimmed by 5 bases and 8 bases, with 22 bases remaining between them. The CDR3 DNA sequence: TGTGCCAGCAGCCCCCGCCCTGTCGGTGTCGGGTATGAGCAGTTCTTC. Its protein is CASSPRPVGVGYEQFF.

The chain combines TRBV7-8 with TRBJ2-5; 7 positions agree with TRBD2. CDR1 is SGHVS and CDR2 is FQNEAQ in the germline V gene. The CDR3 runs to 14 residues. J was trimmed by 1 base and V by 4 bases; bases with no gene match: 3. CDR3: CASSYGGTQETQYF. Here the CDR3 DNA reads TGTGCCAGCAGCTACGGGGGGACCCAAGAGACCCAGTACTTC.

This clonotype has a single count. V and J are TRBV29-1 and TRBJ2-2, with D unresolved. The germline V gene encodes CDR1 SQVTM and CDR2 ANQGSEA. The CDR3 loop spans 14 amino acids. With 4 bases removed from V and 1 base from J, the gap between germline ends came to 10 bases. CDR3 sequence reads: CSVVPGLNTGELFF. The CDR3 nucleotides read TGCAGCGTTGTTCCAGGTTTGAACACCGGGGAGCTGTTTTTT.

This chain uses TRBV2 with TRBJ2-7; the match to TRBD1 covers 10 bases. The germline gives CDR1 SNHLY, CDR2 FYNNEI. The CDR3 has 13 residues. The junction had 2 bases not matched to a gene; V was cut back by 5 bases and J by 4 bases. The CDR3 DNA is TGTGCCAGCAGTCGGGACAGGGGTTACGAGCAGTACTTC. This gives the protein CASSRDRGYEQYF. The whole variable domain, filled in from reference TRBV2 and TRBJ2-7, reads EPEVTQTPSHQVTQMGQEVILRCVPISNHLYFYWYRQILGQKVEFLVSFYNNEISEKSEIFDDQFSVERPDGSNFTLKIRSTKLEDSAMYFCASSRDRGYEQYFGPGTRLTVT.

The V call is TRBV3-1, the J call TRBJ2-1; possible D gene TRBD2, 6 bases. The CDR3 is 16 residues long. Germline CDR1 LGHDT, CDR2 YNNKEL (reference sequence). Trimming removed 0 bases at V and 8 bases at J, with 17 bases between. DNA of the CDR3: TGTGCCAGCAGCCAAGAATTGGGCGGGGCGGGCGATGAGCAGTTCTTC. Protein sequence: CASSQELGGAGDEQFF.

The rearrangement links TRBV6-6 to TRBJ2-1; D remains ambiguous. The CDR3 loop spans 15 amino acids. Trimming pared 8 bases from V and 1 base from J, leaving 15 bases between. In germline, CDR1 is MNHNY, CDR2 SVGAGI (reference sequence). Written as DNA, the CDR3 is TGTGCCAGCTCAAAGGACGGTCCTTCCTACAATGAGCAGTTCTTC. Translated: CASSKDGPSYNEQFF.

The chain employs TRBV29-1 and TRBJ2-3; D call uncertain. V lost 4 bases, J lost 6 bases, and 14 bases lay in between. CDR3 length: 13 residues. The germline CDR1 and CDR2 sequences are SQVTM and ANQGSEA. The CDR3 DNA reads as TGCAGCGTTGCCCCCCCTGGGTTGGATACGCAGTATTTT. This translates into CSVAPPGLDTQYF.

This chain links TRBV3-1 with TRBJ2-3, with a possible D match to TRBD2 (6 bases). Germline CDR1 is LGHDT and CDR2 is YNNKEL (reference sequence). Deletions cut 4 bases from V and 4 bases from J, with 12 bases between. The CDR3 has 14 amino acids. CDR3: CASSLRDSPDTQYF. The CDR3 DNA follows: TGTGCCAGCAGCCTTCGGGACTCCCCAGATACGCAGTATTTT.

This chain links TRBV29-1 with TRBJ2-7; 7 bases agree with TRBD2. The V gene's germline CDR1 is SQVTM and CDR2 ANQGSEA. J was trimmed by 2 bases and V by 4 bases; bases with no gene match: 5. The CDR3 is 13 amino acids. CDR3 nucleotides: TGCAGCGTTGCCTGGGGGAGGGCCTACGAGCAGTACTTC. Translating gives CSVAWGRAYEQYF.

CDR3 protein: CASTDRGLGNQPQHF. In nucleotides, the CDR3 is TGTGCCAGCACCGACCGGGGGCTGGGGAATCAGCCCCAGCATTTT. V and J are TRBV12-3 or TRBV12-4 and TRBJ1-5; D is possibly TRBD1 (6 bases). There are 15 residues in the CDR3. The ends were cut back, 7 bases at V and 4 bases at J, with 17 bases in the middle.

The chain is built from TRBV28 and TRBJ2-7; 8 bases line up with TRBD1. There are 14 residues in the CDR3. The germline gives CDR1 MDHEN, CDR2 SYDVKM. V shed 7 bases and J 3 bases; nucleotides not matched to a gene: 8. DNA for the CDR3: TGTGCCAGCAAAACAGGGGGATCTCTCTACGAGCAGTACTTC. As protein: CASKTGGSLYEQYF.

This sequence joins TRBV3-1 and TRBJ2-2; no clear D. The CDR3 covers 11 residues. Trimming pared 1 base from V and 6 bases from J, leaving 0 bases between. Germline CDR1 and CDR2: LGHDT and YNNKEL (reference sequence). CDR3 in DNA: TGTGCCAGCAGCCAAGCCGGGGAGCTGTTTTTT. Amino acid sequence: CASSQAGELFF.

This clonotype was counted a few times. V gene TRBV2 combines with J gene TRBJ2-7; no firm D call. The CDR3 has 11 amino acids. Between the trimmed V and J ends, which lost 3 bases and 3 bases, there was a span of 3 bases. The germline CDR1 and CDR2 sequences are SNHLY and FYNNEI. CDR3 nucleotides: TGTGCCAGCAGTGATAGCTACGAGCAGTACTTC. As protein: CASSDSYEQYF.

The chain recombines TRBV2 with TRBJ2-7, with D uncertain. The V gene lost 4 bases and the J gene lost 3 bases, with 4 bases spanning the gap. The CDR3 contains 11 residues. Germline CDR1 and CDR2: SNHLY and FYNNEI. The CDR3 loop reads CASSAGYEQYF. CDR3 coding DNA: TGTGCCAGCAGTGCTGGCTACGAGCAGTACTTC.

The V call is TRBV29-1, the J call TRBJ2-7; 10 positions agree with TRBD1. The germline V gene encodes CDR1 SQVTM and CDR2 ANQGSEA. J was trimmed by 1 base and V by 6 bases; bases with no gene match: 3. There are 13 residues in the CDR3. The CDR3 protein is CSVRQGASYEQYF. The CDR3 DNA follows: TGCAGCGTCCGACAGGGGGCATCCTACGAGCAGTACTTC.

This chain connects TRBV2 to TRBJ1-1, with 7 bases aligning to TRBD1. Germline CDR1 and CDR2: SNHLY and FYNNEI. The CDR3 extends over 14 amino acids. With 8 bases clipped from V and 0 bases from J, the junction kept 6 bases outside the gene matches. The CDR3 nucleotides read TGTGCCAGCGAGCTACAGGGGTTGAACACTGAAGCTTTCTTT. Translating gives CASELQGLNTEAFF.

V gene TRBV5-1 combines with J gene TRBJ2-4; 7 bases map to TRBD2. The CDR3 spans 13 residues. V shed 5 bases, J shed 7 bases, and the junction held 6 bases outside the gene matches. The germline V gene encodes CDR1 SGHRS and CDR2 YFSETQ. CDR3 sequence reads: CASSGEGRNIQYF. The CDR3 DNA is TGCGCCAGCAGTGGGGAGGGCCGGAACATTCAGTACTTC.

V gene TRBV29-1 combines with J gene TRBJ2-6, with unresolved D. The CDR3 has 11 residues. The germline V gene has CDR1 SQVTM and CDR2 ANQGSEA. The V and J ends lost 5 bases and 3 bases respectively, with 2 bases between them. In nucleotides, the CDR3 is TGCAGCGTTTATGGGGCCAACGTCCTGACTTTC. Translation: CSVYGANVLTF.

This clonotype has only one observation. This chain links TRBV6-5 with TRBJ2-1, with 10 nucleotides matching TRBD2. J lost 7 bases, V lost 0 bases, and 9 bases had no gene match. This CDR3 contains 17 residues. The germline gives CDR1 MNHEY, CDR2 SVGAGI. CDR3 sequence (DNA): TGTGCCAGCAGTTACTCGACGAGAGCGGGAGGGTCGAATGAGCAGTTCTTC. Its protein product is CASSYSTRAGGSNEQFF.

The rearrangement joins TRBV28 to TRBJ1-2; the match to TRBD1 covers 11 bases. Germline V lookup: CDR1 MDHEN, CDR2 SYDVKM. This CDR3 has 14 amino acids. With V trimmed by 4 bases and J by 9 bases, 7 bases remained unmatched. CDR3 DNA: TGTGCCAGCAGTTCGGAGGGACAGGGGGGACGCTACACCTTC. Translated: CASSSEGQGGRYTF.

The chain carries TRBV12-5 and TRBJ2-5; D tentatively fits TRBD1 or TRBD2 (5 bases each). CDR1 and CDR2 from the germline V gene are LGHNT and FRNRAP. Deletions cut 3 bases from V and 5 bases from J, with 10 bases between. The CDR3 sequence is 13 residues long. The CDR3 spells CASGFSGAETQYF. The CDR3 DNA is TGTGCTAGTGGTTTTTCCGGGGCGGAGACCCAGTACTTC.

The chain links TRBV20-1 to TRBJ2-1; D is ambiguous. Germline lookup yields CDR1 DFQATT and CDR2 SNEGSKA (reference sequence). This CDR3 is built from 11 residues. Trimming pared 2 bases from V and 9 bases from J, leaving 8 bases between. In DNA, the CDR3 is TGCAGTGCTAGACCCCCGGGTGAGCAGTTCTTC. Its protein is CSARPPGEQFF.

V and J are TRBV27 and TRBJ2-1; possibly TRBD2 for D (6 bases). Trimming cost V 5 bases and J 5 bases, with 19 bases left between them. The CDR3 sequence is 16 residues long. Germline CDR1 reads MNHEY; CDR2 reads SMNVEV (reference sequence). CDR3 nucleotide sequence: TGTGCCAGCAGTCTAAGGGCCCTAGCGCCCGACAATGAGCAGTTCTTC. Its protein is CASSLRALAPDNEQFF.

The J gene is TRBJ1-1, the V gene TRBV3-1; a weak D match, TRBD1 (5 bases). Deletions cut 4 bases from V and 1 base from J, with 10 bases between. Germline V CDR1 and CDR2: LGHDT, YNNKEL (reference sequence). The CDR3 spans 14 residues. In nucleotides, the CDR3 is TGTGCCAGCAGCCTCATGGGACGGAACACTGAAGCTTTCTTT. This codes for CASSLMGRNTEAFF.

The chain has TRBV15 and TRBJ2-7, with a weak D call TRBD2 (5 bases). The CDR3 extends over 15 amino acids. In germline, CDR1 is LNHNV, CDR2 YYDKDF (reference sequence). Trimming took 1 base from V and 0 from J, leaving 10 bases between them. The CDR3 loop is CATSRGPGSSYEQYF. CDR3 nucleotide sequence: TGTGCCACCAGCAGAGGCCCGGGAAGCTCCTACGAGCAGTACTTC.

This clonotype was picked up one time. The J gene is TRBJ2-1, the V gene TRBV7-9; D unresolved. V gave up 5 bases and J gave up 8 bases, with 7 bases separating them. The CDR3 has 11 residues. The germline V gene has CDR1 SEHNR and CDR2 FQNEAQ (reference sequence). Here the CDR3 reads CASSRQDEQFF. The CDR3 DNA reads as TGTGCCAGCAGCCGTCAGGATGAGCAGTTCTTC.